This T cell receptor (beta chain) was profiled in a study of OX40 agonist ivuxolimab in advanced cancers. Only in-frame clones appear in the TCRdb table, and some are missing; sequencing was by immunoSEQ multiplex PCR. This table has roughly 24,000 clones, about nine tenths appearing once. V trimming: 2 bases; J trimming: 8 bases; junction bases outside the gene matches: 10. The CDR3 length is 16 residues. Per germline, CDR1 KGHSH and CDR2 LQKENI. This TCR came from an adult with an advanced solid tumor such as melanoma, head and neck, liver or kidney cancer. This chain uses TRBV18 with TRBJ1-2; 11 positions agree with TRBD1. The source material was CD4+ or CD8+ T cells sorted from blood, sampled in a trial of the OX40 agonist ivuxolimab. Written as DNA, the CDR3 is TGTGCCAGCTCACCAAACAGGGGACAGGGGGAGTCGGGCTACACCTTC. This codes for CASSPNRGQGESGYTF.